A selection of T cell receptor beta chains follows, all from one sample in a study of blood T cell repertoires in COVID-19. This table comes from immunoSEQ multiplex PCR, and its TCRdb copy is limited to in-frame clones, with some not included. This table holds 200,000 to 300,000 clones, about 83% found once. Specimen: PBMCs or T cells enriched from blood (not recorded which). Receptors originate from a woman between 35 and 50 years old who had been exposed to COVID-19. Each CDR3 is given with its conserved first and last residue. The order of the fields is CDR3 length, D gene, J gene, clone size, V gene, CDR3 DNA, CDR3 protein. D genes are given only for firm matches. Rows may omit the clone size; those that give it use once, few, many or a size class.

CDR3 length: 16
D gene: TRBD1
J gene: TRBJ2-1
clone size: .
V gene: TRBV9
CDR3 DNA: TGTGCCAGCAGCTCCACTACAGGGGGCCGGTACAATGAGCAGTTCTTC
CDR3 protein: CASSSTTGGRYNEQFF

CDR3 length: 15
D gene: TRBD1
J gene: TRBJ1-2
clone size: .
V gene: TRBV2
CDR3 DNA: TGTGCCAGCAGTGATTCCGGGACAGGGGAGGCTGGCTACACCTTC
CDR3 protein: CASSDSGTGEAGYTF

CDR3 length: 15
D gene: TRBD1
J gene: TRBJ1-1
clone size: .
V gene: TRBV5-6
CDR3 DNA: TGTGCCAGCAGCTTGGAGGGGGCAGGGAATTCTGAAGCTTTCTTT
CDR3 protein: CASSLEGAGNSEAFF

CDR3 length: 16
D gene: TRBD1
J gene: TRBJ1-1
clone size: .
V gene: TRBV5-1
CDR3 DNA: TGCGCCAGCAGCACAGCCTGGACAGGGGGAGGCACTGAAGCTTTCTTT
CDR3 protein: CASSTAWTGGGTEAFF

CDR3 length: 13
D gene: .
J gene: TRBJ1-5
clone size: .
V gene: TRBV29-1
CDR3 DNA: TGCAGCGTTGCGGGGGGCGGGGGTCAGCCCCAGCATTTT
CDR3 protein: CSVAGGGGQPQHF

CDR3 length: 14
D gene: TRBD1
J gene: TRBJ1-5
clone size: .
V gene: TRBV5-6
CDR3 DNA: TGTGCCAGCAGCACTGGACAGGGGGATCAGCCCCAGCATTTT
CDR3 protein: CASSTGQGDQPQHF

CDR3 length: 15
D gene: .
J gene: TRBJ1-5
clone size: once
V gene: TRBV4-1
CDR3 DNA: TGCGCCAGCAGCCAAGATGAGGGTTTGGGGCAGCCCCAGCATTTT
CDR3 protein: CASSQDEGLGQPQHF

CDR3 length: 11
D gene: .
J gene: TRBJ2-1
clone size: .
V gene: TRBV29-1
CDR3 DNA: TGCAGCGTTAGACAGATCAATGAGCAGTTCTTC
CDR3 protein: CSVRQINEQFF

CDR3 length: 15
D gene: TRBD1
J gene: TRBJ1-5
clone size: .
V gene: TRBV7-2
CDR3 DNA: TGTGCCAGCAGCTTACAGGGGGCGGGCAATCAGCCCCAGCATTTT
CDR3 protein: CASSLQGAGNQPQHF

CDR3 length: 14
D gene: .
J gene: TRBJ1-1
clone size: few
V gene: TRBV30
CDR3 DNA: TGTGCCTGGGGCCAGCACGGGAGAAACACTGAAGCTTTCTTT
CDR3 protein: CAWGQHGRNTEAFF

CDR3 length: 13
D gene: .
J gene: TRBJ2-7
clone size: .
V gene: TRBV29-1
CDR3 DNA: TGCAGCGTCGAATGGCCCGATACCTACGAGCAGTACTTC
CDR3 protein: CSVEWPDTYEQYF

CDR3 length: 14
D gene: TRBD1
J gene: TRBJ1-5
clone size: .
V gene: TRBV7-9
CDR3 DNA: TGTGCCAGCAGCTTAGGGACAGGGTCGGAACCCCAGCATTTT
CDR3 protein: CASSLGTGSEPQHF

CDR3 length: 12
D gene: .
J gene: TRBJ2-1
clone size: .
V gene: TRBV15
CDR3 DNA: TGTGCCACCAGGACAGATCACAATGAGCAGTTCTTC
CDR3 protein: CATRTDHNEQFF

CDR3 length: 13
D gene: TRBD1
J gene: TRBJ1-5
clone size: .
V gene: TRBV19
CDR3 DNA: TGTGCCAGCGGGGGGACAGGACGTCAGCCCCAGCATTTT
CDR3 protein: CASGGTGRQPQHF

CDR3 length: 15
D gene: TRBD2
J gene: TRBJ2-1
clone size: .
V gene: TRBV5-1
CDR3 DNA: TGCGCCAGCAGCTTGGGAGCGGGGGGGCCGAATGAGCAGTTCTTC
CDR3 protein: CASSLGAGGPNEQFF

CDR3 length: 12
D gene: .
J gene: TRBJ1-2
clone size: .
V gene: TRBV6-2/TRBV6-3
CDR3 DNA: TGTGCCAGCAGTTTCACAGGGAATGGCTACACCTTC
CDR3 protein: CASSFTGNGYTF

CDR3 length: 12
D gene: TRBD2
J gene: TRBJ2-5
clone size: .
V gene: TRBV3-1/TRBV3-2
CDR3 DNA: TGTGCCAGCAGCCAGGGAGGGGAGACCCAGTACTTC
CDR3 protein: CASSQGGETQYF

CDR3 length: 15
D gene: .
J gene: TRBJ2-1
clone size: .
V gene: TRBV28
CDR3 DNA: TGTGCCAGCAGTTCCCCAGGTTTATTAGACAATGAGCAGTTCTTC
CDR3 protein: CASSSPGLLDNEQFF

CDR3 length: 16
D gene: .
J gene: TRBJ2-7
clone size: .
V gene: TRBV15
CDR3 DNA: TGTGCCACCAGCAGATCAGGAGGAGGGACCACCTACGAGCAGTACTTC
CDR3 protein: CATSRSGGGTTYEQYF

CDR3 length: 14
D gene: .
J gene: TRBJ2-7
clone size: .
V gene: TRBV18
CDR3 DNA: TGTGCCAGCTCACCAAGATCCAGAGAGGACGAGCAGTACTTC
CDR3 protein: CASSPRSREDEQYF

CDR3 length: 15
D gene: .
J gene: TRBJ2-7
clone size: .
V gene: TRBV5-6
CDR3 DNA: TGTGCCAGCGGGGCTGGGGGGGCGAGCTCCTACGAGCAGTACTTC
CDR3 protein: CASGAGGASSYEQYF

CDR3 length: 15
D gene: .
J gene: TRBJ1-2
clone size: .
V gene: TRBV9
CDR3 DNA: TGTGCCAGCAGCGTAGCTGAAACAGGGCGGTATGGCTACACCTTC
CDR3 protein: CASSVAETGRYGYTF

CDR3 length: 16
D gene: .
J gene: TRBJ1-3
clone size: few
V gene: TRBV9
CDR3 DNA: TGTGCCAGCAGCGTAGATTCCCCTCAGTCTGGAAACACCATATATTTT
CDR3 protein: CASSVDSPQSGNTIYF

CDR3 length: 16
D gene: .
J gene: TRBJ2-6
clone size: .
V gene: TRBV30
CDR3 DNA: TGTGCCTGGAGCGGGAACAACTTGGCTGGGGCCAACGTCCTGACTTTC
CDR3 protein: CAWSGNNLAGANVLTF

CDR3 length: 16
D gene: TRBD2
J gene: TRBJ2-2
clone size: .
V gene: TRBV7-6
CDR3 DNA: TGTGCCAGCAGCTTATGGGTTAGCGGGGGTGCCGGGGAGCTGTTTTTT
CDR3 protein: CASSLWVSGGAGELFF

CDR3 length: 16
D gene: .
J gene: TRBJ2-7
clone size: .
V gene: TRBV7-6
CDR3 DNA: TGTGCCAGCAGCCCCGACAGTTCTTCTTTAGTGGGGGAGCAGTACTTC
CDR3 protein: CASSPDSSSLVGEQYF